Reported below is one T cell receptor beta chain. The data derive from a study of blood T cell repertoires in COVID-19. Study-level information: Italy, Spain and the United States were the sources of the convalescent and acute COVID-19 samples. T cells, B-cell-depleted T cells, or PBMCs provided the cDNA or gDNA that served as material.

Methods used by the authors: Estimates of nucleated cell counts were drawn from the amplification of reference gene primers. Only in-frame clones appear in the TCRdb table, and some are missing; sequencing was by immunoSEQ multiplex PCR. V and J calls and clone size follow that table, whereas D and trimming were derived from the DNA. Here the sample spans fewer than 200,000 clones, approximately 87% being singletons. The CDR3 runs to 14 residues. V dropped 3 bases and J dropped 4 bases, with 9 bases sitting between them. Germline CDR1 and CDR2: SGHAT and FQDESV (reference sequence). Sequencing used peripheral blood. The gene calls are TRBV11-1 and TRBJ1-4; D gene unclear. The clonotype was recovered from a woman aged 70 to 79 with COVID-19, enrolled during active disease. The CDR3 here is CASSFGGSNEKLFF. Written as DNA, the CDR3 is TGTGCCAGCAGCTTTGGCGGAAGTAATGAAAAACTGTTTTTT.